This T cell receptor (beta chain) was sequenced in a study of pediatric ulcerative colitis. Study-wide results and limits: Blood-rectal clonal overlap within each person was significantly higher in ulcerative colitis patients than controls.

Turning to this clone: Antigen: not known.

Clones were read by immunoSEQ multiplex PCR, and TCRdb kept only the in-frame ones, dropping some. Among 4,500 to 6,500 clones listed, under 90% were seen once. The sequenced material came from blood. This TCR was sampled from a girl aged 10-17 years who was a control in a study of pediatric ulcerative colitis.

The CDR3 nucleotides read TGTGCCAGCCGCAAAGGGACAGGGCCGAATGTCGAGGGCTACACCTTC. Residues: CASRKGTGPNVEGYTF. The chain links TRBV6-4 to TRBJ1-2; 9 bases agree with TRBD1. The CDR3 sequence is 16 residues long. Germline CDR1 is MRHNA and CDR2 is SNTAGT. Trimming took 8 bases from V and 8 from J; bases not matched to a gene: 18.